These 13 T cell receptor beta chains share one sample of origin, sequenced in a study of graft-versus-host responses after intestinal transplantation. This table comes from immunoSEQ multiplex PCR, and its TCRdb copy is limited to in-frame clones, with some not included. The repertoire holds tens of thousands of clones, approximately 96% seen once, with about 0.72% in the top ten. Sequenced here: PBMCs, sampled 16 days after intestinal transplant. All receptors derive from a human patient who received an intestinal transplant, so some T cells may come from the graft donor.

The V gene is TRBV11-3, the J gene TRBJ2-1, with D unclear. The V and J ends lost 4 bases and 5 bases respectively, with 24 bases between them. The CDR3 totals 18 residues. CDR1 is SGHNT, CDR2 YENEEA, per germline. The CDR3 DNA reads TGTGCCAGCAGCTCCCGGGCCCATCCTGTCCGCCCTAACAATGAGCAGTTCTTC. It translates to CASSSRAHPVRPNNEQFF.

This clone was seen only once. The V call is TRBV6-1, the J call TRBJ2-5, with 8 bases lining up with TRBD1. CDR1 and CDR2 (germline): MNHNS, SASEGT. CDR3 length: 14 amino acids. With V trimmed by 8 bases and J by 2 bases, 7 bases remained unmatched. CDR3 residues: CASGAGGWQETQYF. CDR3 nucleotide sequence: TGTGCCAGCGGGGCAGGGGGCTGGCAAGAGACCCAGTACTTC.

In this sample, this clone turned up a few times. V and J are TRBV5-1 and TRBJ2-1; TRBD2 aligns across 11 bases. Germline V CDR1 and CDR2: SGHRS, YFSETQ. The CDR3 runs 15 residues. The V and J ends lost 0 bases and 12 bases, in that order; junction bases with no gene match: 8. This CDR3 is CASSLASSGRSGQFF. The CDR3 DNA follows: TGCGCCAGCAGCTTGGCCTCTAGCGGGAGGTCGGGGCAGTTCTTC.

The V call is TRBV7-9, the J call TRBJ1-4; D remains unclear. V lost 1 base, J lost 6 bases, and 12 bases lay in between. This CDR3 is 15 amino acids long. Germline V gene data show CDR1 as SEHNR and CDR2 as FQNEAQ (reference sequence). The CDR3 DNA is TGTGCCAGCAGCTTAGTGTCGCGGAGTGATGAAAAACTGTTTTTT. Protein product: CASSLVSRSDEKLFF.

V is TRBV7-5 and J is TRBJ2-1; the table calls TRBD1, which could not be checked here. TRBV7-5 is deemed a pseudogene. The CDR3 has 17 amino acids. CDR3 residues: CVRSLIPGRGQHNEQFF. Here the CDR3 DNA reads TGTGTCAGAAGCTTAATTCCCGGCAGGGGTCAACACAATGAGCAGTTCTTC.

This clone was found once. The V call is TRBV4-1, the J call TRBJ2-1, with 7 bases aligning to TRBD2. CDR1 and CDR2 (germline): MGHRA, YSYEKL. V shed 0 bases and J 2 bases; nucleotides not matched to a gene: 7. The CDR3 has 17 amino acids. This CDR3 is CASSQDNIAGAYNEQFF. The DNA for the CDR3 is TGCGCCAGCAGCCAAGACAATATAGCGGGTGCCTACAATGAGCAGTTCTTC.

The CDR3 loop is CASSALAGGTGELFF. The CDR3 nucleotides are TGTGCCAGCAGCGCACTAGCGGGAGGCACCGGGGAGCTGTTTTTT. V is TRBV6-1 and J is TRBJ2-2, with 12 bases fitting TRBD2. The junction had 3 bases not matched to a gene; V was cut back by 6 bases and J by 4 bases. Per the germline V gene, CDR1 is MNHNS and CDR2 is SASEGT. The CDR3 totals 15 residues.

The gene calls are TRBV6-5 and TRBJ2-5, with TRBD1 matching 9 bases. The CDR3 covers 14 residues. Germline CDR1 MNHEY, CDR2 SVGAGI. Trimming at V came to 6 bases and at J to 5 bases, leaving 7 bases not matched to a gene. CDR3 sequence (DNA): TGTGCCAGCAGGTTCGGACAGGGGAAGGAGACCCAGTACTTC. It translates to CASRFGQGKETQYF.

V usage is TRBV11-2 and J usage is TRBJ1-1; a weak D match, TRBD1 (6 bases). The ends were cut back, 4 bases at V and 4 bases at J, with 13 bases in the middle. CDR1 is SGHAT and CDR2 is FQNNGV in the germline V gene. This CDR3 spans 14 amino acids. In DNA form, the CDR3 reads TGTGCCAGCAGCTCTAAACAGGGTGGCACTGAAGCTTTCTTT. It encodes CASSSKQGGTEAFF.

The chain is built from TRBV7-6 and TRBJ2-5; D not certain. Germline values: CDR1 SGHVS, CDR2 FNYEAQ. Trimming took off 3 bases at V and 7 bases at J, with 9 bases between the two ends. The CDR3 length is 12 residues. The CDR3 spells CASSLIAATQYF. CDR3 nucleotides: TGTGCCAGCAGCTTGATAGCAGCGACCCAGTACTTC.

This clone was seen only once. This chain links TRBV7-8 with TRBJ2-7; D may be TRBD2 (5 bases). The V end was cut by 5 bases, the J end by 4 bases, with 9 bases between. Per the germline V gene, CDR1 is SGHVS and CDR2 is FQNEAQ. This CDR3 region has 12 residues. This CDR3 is CASSEGVYEQYF. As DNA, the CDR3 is TGTGCCAGCAGCGAGGGAGTTTACGAGCAGTACTTC.

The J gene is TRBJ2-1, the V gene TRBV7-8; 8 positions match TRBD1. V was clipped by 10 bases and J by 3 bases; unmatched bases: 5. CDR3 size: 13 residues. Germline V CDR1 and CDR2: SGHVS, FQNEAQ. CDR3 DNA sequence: TGTGCCACCGGGACAGGTGGCTACAATGAGCAGTTCTTC. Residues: CATGTGGYNEQFF.

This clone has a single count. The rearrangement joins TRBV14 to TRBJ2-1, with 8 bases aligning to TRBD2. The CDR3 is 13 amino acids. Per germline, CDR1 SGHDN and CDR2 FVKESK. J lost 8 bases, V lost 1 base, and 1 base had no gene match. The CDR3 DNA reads TGTGCCAGCAGCCAAGTTAGCGGGGATGAGCAGTTCTTC. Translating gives CASSQVSGDEQFF.